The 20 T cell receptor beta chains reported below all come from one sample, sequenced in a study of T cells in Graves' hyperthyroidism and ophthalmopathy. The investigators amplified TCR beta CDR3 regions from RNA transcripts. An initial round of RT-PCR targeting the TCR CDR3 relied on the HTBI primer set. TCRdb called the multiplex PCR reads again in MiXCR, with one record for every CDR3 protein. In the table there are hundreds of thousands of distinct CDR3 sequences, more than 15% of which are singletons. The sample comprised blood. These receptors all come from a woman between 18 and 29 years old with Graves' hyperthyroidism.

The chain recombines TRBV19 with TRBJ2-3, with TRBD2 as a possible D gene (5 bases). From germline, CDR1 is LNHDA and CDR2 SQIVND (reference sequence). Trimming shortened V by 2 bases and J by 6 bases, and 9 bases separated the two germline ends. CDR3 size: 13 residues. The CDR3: CASSIPLADTQYF. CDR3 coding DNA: TGTGCCAGTAGTATACCTCTAGCCGATACGCAGTATTTT.

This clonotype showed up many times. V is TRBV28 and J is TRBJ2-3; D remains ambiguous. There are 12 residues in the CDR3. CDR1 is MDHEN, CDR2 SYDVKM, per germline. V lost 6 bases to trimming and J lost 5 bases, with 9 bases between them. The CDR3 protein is CASSRPRDTQYF. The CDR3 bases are TGTGCCAGCAGCCGTCCGAGAGATACGCAGTATTTT.

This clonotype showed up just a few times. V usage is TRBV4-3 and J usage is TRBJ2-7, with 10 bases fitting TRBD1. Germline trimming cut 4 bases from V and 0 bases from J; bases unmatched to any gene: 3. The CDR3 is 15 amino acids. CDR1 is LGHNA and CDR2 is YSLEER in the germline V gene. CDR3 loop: CASSPDRGGSYEQYF. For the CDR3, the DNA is TGCGCCAGCAGCCCGGACAGGGGGGGCTCCTACGAGCAGTACTTC.

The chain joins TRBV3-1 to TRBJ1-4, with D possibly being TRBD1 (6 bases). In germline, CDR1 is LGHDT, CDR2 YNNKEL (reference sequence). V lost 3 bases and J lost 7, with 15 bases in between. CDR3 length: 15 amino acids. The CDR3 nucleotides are TGTGCCAGCAGCCAGGCTACAGGGCTCGGTGAAAAACTGTTTTTT. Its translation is CASSQATGLGEKLFF.

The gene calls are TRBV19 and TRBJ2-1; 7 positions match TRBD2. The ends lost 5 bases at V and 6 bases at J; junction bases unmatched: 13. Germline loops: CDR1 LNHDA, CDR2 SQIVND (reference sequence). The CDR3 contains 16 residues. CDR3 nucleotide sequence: TGTGCCAGTAGTCGTGACCCGCGGGAGTGGGTCAATGAGCAGTTCTTC. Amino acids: CASSRDPREWVNEQFF.

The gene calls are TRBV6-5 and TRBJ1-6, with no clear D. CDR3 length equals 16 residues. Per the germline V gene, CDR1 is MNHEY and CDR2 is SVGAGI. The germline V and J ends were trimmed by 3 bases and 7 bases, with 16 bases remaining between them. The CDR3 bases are TGTGCCAGCAGTTATTTTGGTGCAGGACCGAATTCACCCCTCCACTTT. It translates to CASSYFGAGPNSPLHF.

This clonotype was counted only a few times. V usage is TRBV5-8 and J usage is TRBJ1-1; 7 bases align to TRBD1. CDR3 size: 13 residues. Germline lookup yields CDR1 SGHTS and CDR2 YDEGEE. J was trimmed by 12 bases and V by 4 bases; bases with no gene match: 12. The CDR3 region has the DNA TGTGCCAGCAGCCCAACTTACAGGGGATTGTCTTTCTTT. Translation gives CASSPTYRGLSFF. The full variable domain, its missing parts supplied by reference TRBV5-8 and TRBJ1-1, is EAGVTQSPTHLIKTRGQQATLRCSPISGHTSVYWYQQALGLGLQFLLWYDEGEERNRGNFPPRFSGRQFPNYSSELNVNALELEDSALYLCASSPTYRGLSFFGQGTRLTVV.

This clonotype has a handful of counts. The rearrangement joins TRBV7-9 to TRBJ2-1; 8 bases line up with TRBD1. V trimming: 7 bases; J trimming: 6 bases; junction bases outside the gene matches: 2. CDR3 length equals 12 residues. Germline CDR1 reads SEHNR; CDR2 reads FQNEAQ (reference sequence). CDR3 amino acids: CASKTGANEQFF. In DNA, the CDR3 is TGTGCCAGCAAGACAGGGGCCAATGAGCAGTTCTTC.

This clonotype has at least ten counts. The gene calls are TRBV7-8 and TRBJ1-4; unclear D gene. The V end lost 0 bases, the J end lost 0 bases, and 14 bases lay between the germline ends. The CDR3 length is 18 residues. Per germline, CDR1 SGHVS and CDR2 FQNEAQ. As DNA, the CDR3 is TGTGCCAGCAGCTTAGCAGCGTCCTTGGCTACAACTAATGAAAAACTGTTTTTT. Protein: CASSLAASLATTNEKLFF.

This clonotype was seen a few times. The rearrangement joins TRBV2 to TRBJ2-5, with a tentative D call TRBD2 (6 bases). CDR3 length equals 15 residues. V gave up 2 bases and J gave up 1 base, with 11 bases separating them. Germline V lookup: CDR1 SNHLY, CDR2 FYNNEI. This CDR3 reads CASSESGYPQETQYF. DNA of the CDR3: TGTGCCAGCAGTGAAAGCGGGTATCCCCAAGAGACCCAGTACTTC. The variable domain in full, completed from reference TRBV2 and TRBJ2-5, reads EPEVTQTPSHQVTQMGQEVILRCVPISNHLYFYWYRQILGQKVEFLVSFYNNEISEKSEIFDDQFSVERPDGSNFTLKIRSTKLEDSAMYFCASSESGYPQETQYFGPGTRLLVL.

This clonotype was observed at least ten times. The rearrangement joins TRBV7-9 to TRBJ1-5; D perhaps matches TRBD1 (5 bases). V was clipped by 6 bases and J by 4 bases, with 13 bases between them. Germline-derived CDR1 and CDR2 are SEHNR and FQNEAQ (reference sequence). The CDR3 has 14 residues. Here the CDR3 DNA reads TGTGCCAGCAGGGCCCAAGGGGATAATCAGCCCCAGCATTTT. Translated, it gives CASRAQGDNQPQHF.

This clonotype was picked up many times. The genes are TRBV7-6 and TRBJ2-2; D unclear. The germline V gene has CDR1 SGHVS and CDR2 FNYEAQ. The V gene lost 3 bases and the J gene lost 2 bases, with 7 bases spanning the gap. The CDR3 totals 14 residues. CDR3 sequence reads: CASSLSINTGELFF. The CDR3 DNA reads TGTGCCAGCAGCTTGAGCATTAACACCGGGGAGCTGTTTTTT.

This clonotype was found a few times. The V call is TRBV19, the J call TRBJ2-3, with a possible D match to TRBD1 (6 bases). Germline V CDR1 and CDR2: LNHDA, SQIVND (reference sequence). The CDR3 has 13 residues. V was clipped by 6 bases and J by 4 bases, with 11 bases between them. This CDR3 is CASRPEGADTQYF. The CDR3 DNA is TGTGCCAGTAGACCCGAGGGGGCAGATACGCAGTATTTT.

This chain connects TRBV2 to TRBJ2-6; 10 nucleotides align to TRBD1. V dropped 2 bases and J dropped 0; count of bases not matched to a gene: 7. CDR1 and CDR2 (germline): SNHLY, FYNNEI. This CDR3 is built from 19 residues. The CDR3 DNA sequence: TGTGCCAGCAGTGAAAGCCCGGGACAGGGGATCTCTGGGGCCAACGTCCTGACTTTC. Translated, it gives CASSESPGQGISGANVLTF.

CDR3 region: CASSFVASGYTGELFF. The CDR3 region has the DNA TGCGCCAGCAGCTTCGTGGCTAGCGGGTACACCGGGGAGCTGTTTTTT. The chain has TRBV5-1 and TRBJ2-2, with 8 bases fitting TRBD2. The V segment lost 2 bases and the J segment 3 bases; nucleotides outside the gene matches: 6. This CDR3 contains 16 residues. The germline V gene encodes CDR1 SGHRS and CDR2 YFSETQ.

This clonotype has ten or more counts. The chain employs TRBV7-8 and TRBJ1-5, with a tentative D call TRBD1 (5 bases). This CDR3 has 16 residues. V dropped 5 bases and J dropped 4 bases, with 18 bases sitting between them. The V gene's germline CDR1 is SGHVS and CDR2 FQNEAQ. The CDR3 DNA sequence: TGTGCCAGCAGCCCAGCTGAGGGGAGGAGGAATCAGCCCCAGCATTTT. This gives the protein CASSPAEGRRNQPQHF.

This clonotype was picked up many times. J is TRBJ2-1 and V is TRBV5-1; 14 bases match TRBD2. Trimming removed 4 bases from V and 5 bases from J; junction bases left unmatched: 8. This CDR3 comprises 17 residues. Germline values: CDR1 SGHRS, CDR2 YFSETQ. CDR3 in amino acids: CASSRGLAGGPNNEQFF. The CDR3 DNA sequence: TGCGCCAGCAGCCGCGGACTAGCGGGAGGTCCGAACAATGAGCAGTTCTTC.

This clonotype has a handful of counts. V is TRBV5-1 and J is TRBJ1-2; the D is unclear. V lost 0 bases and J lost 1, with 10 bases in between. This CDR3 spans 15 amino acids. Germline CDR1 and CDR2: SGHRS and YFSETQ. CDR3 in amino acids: CASSLGHIFNYGYTF. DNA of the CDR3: TGCGCCAGCAGCTTGGGGCACATCTTTAACTATGGCTACACCTTC.

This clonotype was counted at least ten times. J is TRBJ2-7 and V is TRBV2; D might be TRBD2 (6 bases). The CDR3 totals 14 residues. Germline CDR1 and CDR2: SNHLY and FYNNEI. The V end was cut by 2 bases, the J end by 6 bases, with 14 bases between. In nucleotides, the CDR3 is TGTGCCAGCAGTGAAAGCGCGTGGGGAGGCGAGCAGTACTTC. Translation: CASSESAWGGEQYF.

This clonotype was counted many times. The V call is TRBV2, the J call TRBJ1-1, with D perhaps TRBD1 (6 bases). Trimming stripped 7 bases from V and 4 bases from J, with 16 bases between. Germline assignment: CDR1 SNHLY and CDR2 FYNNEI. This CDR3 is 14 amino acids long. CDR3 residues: CASTDKGGGTEAFF. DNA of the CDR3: TGTGCCAGCACTGACAAGGGGGGGGGCACTGAAGCTTTCTTT. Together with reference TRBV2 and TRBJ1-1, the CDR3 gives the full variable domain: EPEVTQTPSHQVTQMGQEVILRCVPISNHLYFYWYRQILGQKVEFLVSFYNNEISEKSEIFDDQFSVERPDGSNFTLKIRSTKLEDSAMYFCASTDKGGGTEAFFGQGTRLTVV.